These T cell receptor beta chains were read from a single sample in a study of CDR3 diversity in severe acne. TCRdb ran MiXCR on the PCR reads and lists one entry per CDR3 protein. The table lists approximately 77,000 distinct CDR3 sequences, about half of them singletons. Sequenced sample: blood. These receptor sequences come from a male donor with severe acne vulgaris. CDR3s include the opening cysteine and the closing phenylalanine or tryptophan. The D gene is left open where the match is weak. For some rows the clone size is stated as once, few or many, or as a class when expanded; others skip it.

clone size	V gene	D gene	J gene	CDR3 DNA	CDR3 protein
many	TRBV11-2	.	TRBJ2-7	TGCGCCAGCAGCTTGGGGGTGGGGTACGAGCAGTACTTC	CASSLGVGYEQYF
.	TRBV5-6	.	TRBJ2-7	TGTGCCAGCAGCTTGGGGCCCCCTGGCTACGAGCAGTACTTC	CASSLGPPGYEQYF
once	TRBV7-2	TRBD2	TRBJ2-2	TGTGCCAGCAGCTTGGGGTGGGGGACTAGCGGGAAGGGCACCGGGGAGCTGTTTTTT	CASSLGWGTSGKGTGELFF
medium-sized	TRBV20-1	TRBD1	TRBJ1-6	TGCAGTGCTAGCCCGCCAACAGGGGGGCTTTCACCCCTCCACTTT	CSASPPTGGLSPLHF
once	TRBV20-1	.	TRBJ2-5	TGCAGTGCTAGTGAGGGGGAGACCCAGTACTTC	CSASEGETQYF
.	TRBV5-1	.	TRBJ1-4	TGCGCCAGCAGCTTGGAATCAGCAACTAATGAAAAACTGTTTTTT	CASSLESATNEKLFF
many	TRBV4-1	.	TRBJ2-4	TGCGCCAGCAGCCAAGCTCAACCGTTTCTTACTAGCCGCTGGGCCAAAAACATTCAGTACTTC	CASSQAQPFLTSRWAKNIQYF
.	TRBV25-1	.	TRBJ2-5	TGTGCCAGCAGTACCGAAGGACAGAGCCAAGAGACCCAGTACTTC	CASSTEGQSQETQYF
many	TRBV6-1	.	TRBJ2-7	TGTGCCAGCAGTGAAGAATGGGGTCGCTTTATCTACGAGCAGTACTTC	CASSEEWGRFIYEQYF
.	TRBV25-1	TRBD1	TRBJ1-5	TGTGCCAGCAGTTCCACGACAGGGGGCAATCAGCCCCAGCATTTT	CASSSTTGGNQPQHF
.	TRBV7-9	.	TRBJ1-5	TGTGCCAGCAGTTTCCAGGGACAGCCCCAGCATTTT	CASSFQGQPQHF
.	TRBV29-1	TRBD2	TRBJ2-5	TGCAGCCCATACAGGACTAGCGGGGAATTTCCCCGGACCCAGTACTTC	CSPYRTSGEFPRTQYF
.	TRBV20-1	TRBD2	TRBJ2-7	TGCAGTGCTAACTCCGGGACTAGCGGCTACGAGCAGTACTTC	CSANSGTSGYEQYF
many	TRBV4-1	.	TRBJ2-1	TGCGCCAGCAGCCAGCCCTCGGCGGGTAGCTCCTACAATGAGCAGTTCTTC	CASSQPSAGSSYNEQFF
.	TRBV6-2/TRBV6-3	TRBD1	TRBJ1-1	TGTGCCAGCAGACCGGACAGGGGGCCGGAAGCTTTCTTT	CASRPDRGPEAFF
.	TRBV5-4	.	TRBJ1-2	TGTGCCAGCAGCCAAGAGAAAGGGAGCTATGGCTACACCTTC	CASSQEKGSYGYTF
many	TRBV6-5	TRBD2	TRBJ2-7	TGTGCCAGCAGTGAACGGGACTACTCCTACGAGCAGTACTTC	CASSERDYSYEQYF
few	TRBV27	.	TRBJ2-5	TGTGCCAGCAGGATCCTCACTATCATGGGGACCCAGTACTTC	CASRILTIMGTQYF
many	TRBV5-1	.	TRBJ1-1	TGCGCCAGCAGCTTGCGGCAGGGAGGGATGAACACTGAAGCTTTCTTT	CASSLRQGGMNTEAFF
.	TRBV7-2	.	TRBJ2-7	TGTGCCAGCAGCCCTAAACAGGGACAACGGACCTCCCACGAGCAGTACTTC	CASSPKQGQRTSHEQYF
many	TRBV7-9	.	TRBJ2-5	TGTGCCAGCAGCTTAGTCCGGGAGACCCAGTACTTC	CASSLVRETQYF
.	TRBV5-5	.	TRBJ1-1	TGTGCCAGCACCGCGAGGGAAAACACTGAAGCTCTCTTT	CASTARENTEALF
once	TRBV12-3/TRBV12-4	TRBD2	TRBJ2-7	TGTGCCAGCAGTTTGGCTAGCGGGGGTTACGAGCAGTACTTC	CASSLASGGYEQYF
many	TRBV11-2	TRBD2	TRBJ2-1	TGTGCCAGCAGCTTTACCGGGAGGGCCGGGAATGAGCAGTTCTTC	CASSFTGRAGNEQFF
once	TRBV24-1	.	TRBJ2-5	TGTGCCAGCAGTTTCCGGCAGGGGGGAGAGACCCAGTACTTC	CASSFRQGGETQYF
.	TRBV10-3	.	TRBJ2-7	TGTGCCATCGAGGGGCGCACAAACGAGCAGTACTTC	CAIEGRTNEQYF
.	TRBV7-6	TRBD1	TRBJ2-3	TGTGCCAGCAGCTTAGAGTCCCGGACAGGATCCACAGATACGCAGTATTTT	CASSLESRTGSTDTQYF
.	TRBV19	.	TRBJ2-5	TGTGCCAGTAGTATAGTTTTCCTTAGGGGCGGTAAAGAGACCCAGTACTTC	CASSIVFLRGGKETQYF
many	TRBV27	TRBD2	TRBJ2-1	TGTGCCAGCAGCCCCTGGCAGGGAGGGGATGAGCAGTTCTTC	CASSPWQGGDEQFF
many	TRBV20-1	TRBD1	TRBJ1-5	TGCAGTGCTAGAGATCGGAACAGGGGGAGTAGCAATCAGCCCCAGCATTTT	CSARDRNRGSSNQPQHF
.	TRBV20-1	.	TRBJ2-7	TGCAGTGCCACGAGAAGAACCGAGCAGTACTTC	CSATRRTEQYF
.	TRBV7-2	TRBD1	TRBJ2-5	TGTGCCAGCAGCCTCCGGACAGGGAGGGAGACCCAGTACTTC	CASSLRTGRETQYF
.	TRBV28	TRBD2	TRBJ2-7	TGTGCCAGCCTCACCGGGGGCCTAGCGGGAACCTACGAGCAGTACTTC	CASLTGGLAGTYEQYF
.	TRBV20-1	.	TRBJ2-1	TGCAGTGCTAGAGATCGGGCCAATGGGTTCTACAATGAGCAGTTCTTC	CSARDRANGFYNEQFF
.	TRBV2	.	TRBJ1-4	TGTGCCAGCAGTGGCGGTGAAAAACTGTTTTTT	CASSGGEKLFF
once	TRBV7-2	.	TRBJ2-5	TGTGCCAGCAGCAGACGGACTAACGGGACCGGGGAGACCCAGTACTTC	CASSRRTNGTGETQYF
.	TRBV10-1	.	TRBJ1-5	TGCGCCAGCAGTGAGGGGAGGGAAGATAGCAATCAGCCCCAGCATTTT	CASSEGREDSNQPQHF
many	TRBV6-1	.	TRBJ1-4	TGTGCCAGCAGTGAAGGGGTGAGATCTGAAAAACTGTTTTTT	CASSEGVRSEKLFF
.	TRBV24-1	.	TRBJ1-5	TGTGCCACCAGTGACCTGGGCAATCAGCCCCAGCATTTT	CATSDLGNQPQHF
.	TRBV15	.	TRBJ2-7	TGTGCCACCAGCAGCTTAGGTCCCGGTAGCGAGCAGTACTTC	CATSSLGPGSEQYF
few	TRBV20-1	TRBD2	TRBJ2-5	TGCAGTGCCCACGGACTAGCGGAGACCCAGTACTTC	CSAHGLAETQYF
.	TRBV28	.	TRBJ1-4	TGTGCCAGCAGCGTTCCAGCTGATGAAAAACTGTTTTTT	CASSVPADEKLFF
few	TRBV29-1	.	TRBJ2-5	TGCAGCGTGTACGTCTCGGAGACCCAGTACTTC	CSVYVSETQYF
.	TRBV24-1	.	TRBJ2-2	TGTGCCACCAGCATGACCGGGGAGCTGTTTTTT	CATSMTGELFF
.	TRBV12-3/TRBV12-4	TRBD2	TRBJ2-3	TGTGCCAGCAGTTTAGGTCTTCTAGCGGTAAGCACAGATACGCAGTATTTT	CASSLGLLAVSTDTQYF
medium-sized	TRBV29-1	TRBD2	TRBJ2-5	TGCAGCGTTGAAGTAGCTAGCGGCATTATCCAAGAGACCCAGTACTTC	CSVEVASGIIQETQYF
few	TRBV7-9	TRBD1	TRBJ2-5	TGTGCCAGCAGTTCGGGACAGGGCCGGGAGACCCAGTACTTC	CASSSGQGRETQYF
many	TRBV12-3/TRBV12-4	TRBD1	TRBJ1-1	TGTGCCAGCACTTTAGGGGGCCTGAGCACTGAAGCTTTCTTT	CASTLGGLSTEAFF
few	TRBV18	.	TRBJ1-1	TGTGCCAGCTCTCTTACAGGGACCACTGAAGCTTTCTTT	CASSLTGTTEAFF
many	TRBV6-4	.	TRBJ1-2	TGTGCCAGCAGTGCCTCACAGGGACACGGCTACACCTTC	CASSASQGHGYTF
many	TRBV7-6	.	TRBJ2-1	TGTGCCAGCAGCATAGCGGCCCTAAATGAGCAGTTCTTC	CASSIAALNEQFF
many	TRBV10-3	TRBD2	TRBJ2-3	TGTGCCATCAGTCGGACTAGCGGGGGAGGAGATACGCAGTATTTT	CAISRTSGGGDTQYF
many	TRBV4-1	TRBD1	TRBJ1-2	TGCGCCAGCAGCCAAGATGCAGGGGGCCGGACGTATGGCTACACCTTC	CASSQDAGGRTYGYTF
.	TRBV4-1	.	TRBJ2-5	TGCGCCAGCAGCCAGACGGCCACGGAGACCCAGTGCTTC	CASSQTATETQCF